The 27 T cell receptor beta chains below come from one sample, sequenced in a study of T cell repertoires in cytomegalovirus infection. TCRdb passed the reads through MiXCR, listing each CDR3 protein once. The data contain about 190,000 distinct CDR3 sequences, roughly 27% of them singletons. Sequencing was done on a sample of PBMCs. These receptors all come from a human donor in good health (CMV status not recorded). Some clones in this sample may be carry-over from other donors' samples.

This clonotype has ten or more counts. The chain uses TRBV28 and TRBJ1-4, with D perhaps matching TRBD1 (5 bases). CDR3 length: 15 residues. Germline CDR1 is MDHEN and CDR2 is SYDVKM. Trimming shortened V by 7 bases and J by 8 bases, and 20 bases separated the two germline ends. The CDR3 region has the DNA TGTGCCAGCACCCCCATCGGGGGGAGTCGGGAAAAACTGTTTTTT. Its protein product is CASTPIGGSREKLFF.

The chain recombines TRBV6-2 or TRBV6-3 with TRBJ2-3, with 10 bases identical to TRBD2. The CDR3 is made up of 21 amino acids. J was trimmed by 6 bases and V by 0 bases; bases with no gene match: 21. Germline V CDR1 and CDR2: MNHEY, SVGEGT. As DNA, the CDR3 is TGTGCCAGCAGTTACTCGATGCGGTTAGCGGGGGGAATTGTTCCTTCGGATACGCAGTATTTT. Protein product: CASSYSMRLAGGIVPSDTQYF.

CDR3 amino acids: CASSLSWGNNEQFF. DNA for the CDR3: TGTGCCAGCAGCTTATCTTGGGGGAACAATGAGCAGTTCTTC. The rearrangement links TRBV7-8 to TRBJ2-1; perhaps D is TRBD1 or TRBD2 (5 bases each). Trimming removed 2 bases at V and 5 bases at J, with 10 bases between. The germline gives CDR1 SGHVS, CDR2 FQNEAQ. There are 14 residues in the CDR3. Looking up the rest from reference TRBV7-8 and TRBJ2-1 gives the full variable domain: GAGVSQSPRYKVAKRGQDVALRCDPISGHVSLFWYQQALGQGPEFLTYFQNEAQLDKSGLPSDRFFAERPEGSVSTLKIQRTQQEDSAVYLCASSLSWGNNEQFFGPGTRLTVL.

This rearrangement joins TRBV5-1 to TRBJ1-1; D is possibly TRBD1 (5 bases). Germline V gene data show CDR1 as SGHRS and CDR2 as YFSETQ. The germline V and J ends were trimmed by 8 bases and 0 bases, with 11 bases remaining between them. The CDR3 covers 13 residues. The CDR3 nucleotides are TGCGCCAGTTCGACAGAGATGAACACTGAAGCTTTCTTT. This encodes CASSTEMNTEAFF.

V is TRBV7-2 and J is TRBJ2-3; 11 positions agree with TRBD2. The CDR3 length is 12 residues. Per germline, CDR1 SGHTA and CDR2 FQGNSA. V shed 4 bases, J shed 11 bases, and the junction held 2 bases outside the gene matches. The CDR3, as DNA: TGTGCCAGCAGCTCCCTAGCGGGGGGGCAGTATTTT. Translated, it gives CASSSLAGGQYF.

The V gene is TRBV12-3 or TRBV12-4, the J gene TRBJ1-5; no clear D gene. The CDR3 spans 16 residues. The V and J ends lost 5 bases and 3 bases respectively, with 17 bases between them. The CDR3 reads CASSPTGGFPNQPQHF. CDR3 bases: TGTGCCAGCAGTCCCACGGGAGGGTTCCCCAATCAGCCCCAGCATTTT.

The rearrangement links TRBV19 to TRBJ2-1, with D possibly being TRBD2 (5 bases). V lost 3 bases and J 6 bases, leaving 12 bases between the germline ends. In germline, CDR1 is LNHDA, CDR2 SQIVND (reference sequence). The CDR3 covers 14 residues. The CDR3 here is CASSIGGPPNEQFF. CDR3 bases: TGTGCCAGTAGTATCGGCGGGCCACCCAATGAGCAGTTCTTC. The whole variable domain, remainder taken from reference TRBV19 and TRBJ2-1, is DGGITQSPKYLFRKEGQNVTLSCEQNLNHDAMYWYRQDPGQGLRLIYYSQIVNDFQKGDIAEGYSVSREKKESFPLTVTSAQKNPTAFYLCASSIGGPPNEQFFGPGTRLTVL.

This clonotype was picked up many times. In nucleotides, the CDR3 is TGTGCCAGCAGCGTCAGGGGGCGCGATGAAAAACTGTTTTTT. Amino acids: CASSVRGRDEKLFF. The V call is TRBV7-2, the J call TRBJ1-4; TRBD1 matches 8 bases. The CDR3 has 14 residues. CDR1 and CDR2 (germline): SGHTA, FQGNSA. V lost 5 bases, J lost 6 bases, and 5 bases stayed unmatched.

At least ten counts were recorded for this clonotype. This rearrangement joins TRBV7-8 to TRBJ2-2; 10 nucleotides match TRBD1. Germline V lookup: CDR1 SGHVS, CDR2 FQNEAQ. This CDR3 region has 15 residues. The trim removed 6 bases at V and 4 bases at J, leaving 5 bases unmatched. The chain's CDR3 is CASSQGQGRTGELFF. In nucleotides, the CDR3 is TGTGCCAGCAGTCAGGGACAGGGGCGCACCGGGGAGCTGTTTTTT.

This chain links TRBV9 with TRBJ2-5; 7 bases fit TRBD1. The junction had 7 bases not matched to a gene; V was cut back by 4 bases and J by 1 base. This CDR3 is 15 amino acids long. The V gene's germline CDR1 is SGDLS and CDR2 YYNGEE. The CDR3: CASSPRRTGQETQYF. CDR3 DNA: TGTGCCAGCAGCCCGAGACGGACAGGCCAAGAGACCCAGTACTTC.

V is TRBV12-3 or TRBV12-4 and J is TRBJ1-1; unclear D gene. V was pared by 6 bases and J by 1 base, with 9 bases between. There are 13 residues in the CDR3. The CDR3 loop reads CASRPPGNTEAFF. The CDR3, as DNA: TGTGCCAGCAGGCCTCCCGGGAACACTGAAGCTTTCTTT.

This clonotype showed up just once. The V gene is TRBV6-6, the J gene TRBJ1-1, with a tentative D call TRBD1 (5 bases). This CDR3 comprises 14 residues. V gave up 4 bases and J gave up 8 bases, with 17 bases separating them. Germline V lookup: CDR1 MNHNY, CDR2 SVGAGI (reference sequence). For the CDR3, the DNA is TGTGCCAGCAGTTCCAAGGGACCTGGTCCGGAAGCTTTCTTT. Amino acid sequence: CASSSKGPGPEAFF.

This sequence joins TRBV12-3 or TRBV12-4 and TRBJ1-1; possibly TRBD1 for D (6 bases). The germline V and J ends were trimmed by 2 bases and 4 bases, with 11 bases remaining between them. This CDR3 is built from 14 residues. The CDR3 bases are TGTGCCAGCAGTTTATCTAGGGGGGCCACTGAAGCTTTCTTT. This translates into CASSLSRGATEAFF.

CDR3 nucleotides: TGTGCCAGCAGTTCCGACCCCTCAAGCTATGGCTACACCTTC. Residues: CASSSDPSSYGYTF. The rearrangement uses TRBV27 and TRBJ1-2; D remains unclear. V was trimmed by 4 bases and J by 4 bases, leaving 13 bases between them. This CDR3 is 14 amino acids long. Germline loops: CDR1 MNHEY, CDR2 SMNVEV (reference sequence).

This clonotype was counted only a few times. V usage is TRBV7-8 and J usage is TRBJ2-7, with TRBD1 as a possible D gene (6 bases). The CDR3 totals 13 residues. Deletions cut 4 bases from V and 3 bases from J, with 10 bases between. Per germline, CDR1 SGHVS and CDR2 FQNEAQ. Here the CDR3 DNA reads TGTGCCAGCAGCTCTTACAGGGACTACGAGCAGTACTTC. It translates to CASSSYRDYEQYF.

The CDR3 DNA sequence: TGCGCCAGCAGCTTGGTTGGACGGAGGAACACTGAAGCTTTCTTT. It yields the protein CASSLVGRRNTEAFF. The chain links TRBV5-1 to TRBJ1-1; no clear D. Trimming took 0 bases from V and 1 from J, leaving 10 bases between them. Germline V gene data show CDR1 as SGHRS and CDR2 as YFSETQ. The CDR3 sequence is 15 residues long.

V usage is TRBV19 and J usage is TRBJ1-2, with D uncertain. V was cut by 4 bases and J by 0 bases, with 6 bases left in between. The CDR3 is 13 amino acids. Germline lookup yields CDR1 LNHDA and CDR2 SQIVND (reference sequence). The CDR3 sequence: CASSTETNYGYTF. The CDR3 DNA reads TGTGCCAGTAGTACGGAGACTAACTATGGCTACACCTTC.

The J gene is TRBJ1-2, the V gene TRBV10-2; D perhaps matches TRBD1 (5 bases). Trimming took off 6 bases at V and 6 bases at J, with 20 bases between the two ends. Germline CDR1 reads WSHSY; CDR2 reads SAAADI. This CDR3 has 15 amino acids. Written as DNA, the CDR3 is TGCGCCAGCAGGGGGGACTCGAGGAGGGGTAATGGCTACACCTTC. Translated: CASRGDSRRGNGYTF.

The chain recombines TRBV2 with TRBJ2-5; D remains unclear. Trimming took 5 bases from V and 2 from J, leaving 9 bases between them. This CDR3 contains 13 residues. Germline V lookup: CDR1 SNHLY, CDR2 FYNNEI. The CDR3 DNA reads TGTGCCAGCAGTATTCGGCGGCAAGAGACCCAGTACTTC. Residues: CASSIRRQETQYF. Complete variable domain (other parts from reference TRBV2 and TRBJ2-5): EPEVTQTPSHQVTQMGQEVILRCVPISNHLYFYWYRQILGQKVEFLVSFYNNEISEKSEIFDDQFSVERPDGSNFTLKIRSTKLEDSAMYFCASSIRRQETQYFGPGTRLLVL.

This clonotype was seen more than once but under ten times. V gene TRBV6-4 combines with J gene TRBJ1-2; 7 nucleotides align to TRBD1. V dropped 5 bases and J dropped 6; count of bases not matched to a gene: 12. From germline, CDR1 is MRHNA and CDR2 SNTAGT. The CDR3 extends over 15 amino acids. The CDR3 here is CASSPRPRGMDGYTF. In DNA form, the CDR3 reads TGTGCCAGCAGTCCTCGCCCCAGGGGGATGGATGGCTACACCTTC.

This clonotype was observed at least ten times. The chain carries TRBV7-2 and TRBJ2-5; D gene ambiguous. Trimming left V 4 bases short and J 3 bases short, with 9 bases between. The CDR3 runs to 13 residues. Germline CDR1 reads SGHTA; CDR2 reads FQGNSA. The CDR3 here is CASSSGREETQYF. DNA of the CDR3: TGTGCCAGCAGCTCCGGACGTGAAGAGACCCAGTACTTC. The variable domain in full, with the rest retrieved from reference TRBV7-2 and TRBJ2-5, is GAGVSQSPSNKVTEKGKDVELRCDPISGHTALYWYRQSLGQGLEFLIYFQGNSAPDKSGLPSDRFSAERTGGSVSTLTIQRTQQEDSAVYLCASSSGREETQYFGPGTRLLVL.

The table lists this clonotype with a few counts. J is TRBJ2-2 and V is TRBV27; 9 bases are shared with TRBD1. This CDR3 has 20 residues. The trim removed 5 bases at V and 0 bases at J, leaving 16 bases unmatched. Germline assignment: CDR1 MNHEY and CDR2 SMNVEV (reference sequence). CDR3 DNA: TGTGCCAGCAGTCCCGTATTCTCAACAGGGGGCGTACCGAACACCGGGGAGCTGTTTTTT. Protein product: CASSPVFSTGGVPNTGELFF.

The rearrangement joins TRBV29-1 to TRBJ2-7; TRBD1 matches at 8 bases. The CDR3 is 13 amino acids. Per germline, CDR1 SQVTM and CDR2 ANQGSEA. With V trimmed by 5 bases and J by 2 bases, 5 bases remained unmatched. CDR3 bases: TGCAGCGTTACGGGACAGGATCCCTACGAGCAGTACTTC. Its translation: CSVTGQDPYEQYF.

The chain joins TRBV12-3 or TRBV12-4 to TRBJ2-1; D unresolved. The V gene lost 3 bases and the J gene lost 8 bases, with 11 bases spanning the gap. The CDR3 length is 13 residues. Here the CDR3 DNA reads TGTGCCAGCAGTTTGTTGGTAAGAGATGAGCAGTTCTTC. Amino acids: CASSLLVRDEQFF.

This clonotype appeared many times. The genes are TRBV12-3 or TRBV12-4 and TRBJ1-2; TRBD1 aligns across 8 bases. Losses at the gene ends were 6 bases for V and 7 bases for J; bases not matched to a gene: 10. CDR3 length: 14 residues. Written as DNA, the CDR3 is TGTGCCAGCAGCATTGACAGGGGCAAAAGTGGCTACACCTTC. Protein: CASSIDRGKSGYTF.

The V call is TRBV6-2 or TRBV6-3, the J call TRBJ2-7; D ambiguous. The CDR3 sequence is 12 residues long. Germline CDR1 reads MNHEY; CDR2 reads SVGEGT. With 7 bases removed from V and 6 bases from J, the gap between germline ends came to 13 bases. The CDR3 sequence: CASTLGNSEQYF. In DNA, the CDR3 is TGTGCCAGCACCTTAGGGAATTCCGAGCAGTACTTC.

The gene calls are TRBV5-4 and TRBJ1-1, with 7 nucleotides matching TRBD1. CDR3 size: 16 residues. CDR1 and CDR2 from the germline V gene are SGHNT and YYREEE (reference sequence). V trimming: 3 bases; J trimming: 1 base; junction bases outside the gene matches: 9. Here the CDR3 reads CASSSGGGTANTEAFF. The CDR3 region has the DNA TGTGCCAGCAGCTCGGGGGGGGGGACAGCGAACACTGAAGCTTTCTTT.